This T cell receptor (beta chain) was identified during a study of blood T cell repertoires in COVID-19. Study summary: T cells, B-cell-depleted T cells, or PBMCs supplied cDNA or gDNA.

Trimming took off 0 bases at V and 5 bases at J, with 11 bases between the two ends. CDR1 and CDR2 from the germline V gene are SGHRS and YFSETQ. The CDR3 covers 14 residues. Sequenced by immunoSEQ multiplex PCR; TCRdb stores in-frame clones only, minus some. The sample shows 30,000 to 40,000 clones, more than 70% of them seen only once. The source of this sequence is a human donor in a cohort sampled during active COVID-19. The V gene is TRBV5-1, the J gene TRBJ2-5; TRBD1 might be the D (6 bases). Sequences were obtained from peripheral blood. The CDR3 DNA is TGCGCCAGCAGCTTGGGCAGGGGCGGGGAGACCCAGTACTTC. This encodes CASSLGRGGETQYF.